These T cell receptor beta chains were read from a single sample in a study of cytomegalovirus exposure and HLA in healthy donors. Only in-frame clones appear in the TCRdb table, and some are missing; sequencing was by immunoSEQ multiplex PCR. The sample holds around 160,000 clones, around 80% seen once. Sequenced: PBMCs. These receptors all come from a woman younger than 35 in good health and CMV-seronegative. CDR3s include the opening cysteine and the closing phenylalanine or tryptophan. The D gene is left open where the match is weak. Where a row states a size, it is once, few, many or the class of an expanded clone; other rows omit it.

>TRBD2|15|TRBJ2-7|TRBV18|NA
CASSPLSGGAGEQYF
TGTGCCAGCTCACCGCTCAGCGGGGGGGCCGGCGAGCAGTACTTC
>NA|14|TRBJ1-1|TRBV4-1|NA
CASSQRRGNTEAFF
TGCGCCAGCAGCCAGCGGAGGGGAAACACTGAAGCTTTCTTT
>NA|14|TRBJ1-5|TRBV18|few
CASSRGRRDQPQHF
TGTGCCAGCTCTAGGGGAAGGAGGGATCAGCCCCAGCATTTT
>NA|11|TRBJ1-1|TRBV11-2|NA
CASSIRTVAFF
TGTGCCAGCAGCATACGGACAGTAGCTTTCTTT
>NA|17|TRBJ1-2|TRBV5-1|NA
CASSLPNNPRQEYGYTF
TGCGCCAGCAGCTTGCCTAATAACCCCCGACAGGAGTATGGCTACACCTTC
>TRBD1|16|TRBJ1-1|TRBV4-1|NA
CASSQGQGVLNTEAFF
TGCGCCAGCAGCCAGGGGCAGGGGGTATTGAACACTGAAGCTTTCTTT
>NA|16|TRBJ2-7|TRBV6-5|NA
CASSYSLGAAPYEQYF
TGTGCCAGCAGTTACTCGCTGGGGGCAGCCCCCTACGAGCAGTACTTC
>NA|16|TRBJ1-4|TRBV4-1|NA
CASSQDLEGLEEKLFF
TGCGCCAGCAGCCAAGATTTGGAGGGATTAGAAGAAAAACTGTTTTTT
>TRBD2|19|TRBJ2-3|TRBV6-1|NA
CASSVPLGLAGESTDTQYF
TGTGCCAGCAGTGTACCCCTCGGTCTAGCGGGGGAGAGCACAGATACGCAGTATTTT
>TRBD1|15|TRBJ1-2|TRBV6-6|NA
CASSLRTGGTSGYTF
TGTGCCAGCAGCCTCAGGACAGGGGGAACGTCTGGCTACACCTTC
>TRBD1|15|TRBJ2-3|TRBV6-1|once
CASSEALQGADTQYF
TGTGCCAGCAGTGAAGCGCTTCAGGGGGCAGATACGCAGTATTTT
>TRBD1|13|TRBJ2-7|TRBV6-1|once
CASSRQGLYEQYF
TGTGCCAGCAGTAGACAGGGGTTGTACGAGCAGTACTTC
>NA|14|TRBJ1-6|TRBV19|NA
CASSPLYGQRTLHF
TGTGCCAGTAGTCCCTTATACGGACAGCGGACCCTCCACTTT
>NA|14|TRBJ2-7|TRBV18|NA
CASSPMDRSYEQYF
TGTGCCAGCTCACCAATGGACAGAAGCTACGAGCAGTACTTC
>NA|15|TRBJ2-6|TRBV27|NA
CASSFGVTGANVLTF
TGTGCCAGCAGTTTCGGAGTCACTGGGGCCAACGTCCTGACTTTC
>TRBD1|14|TRBJ1-1|TRBV10-2|NA
CASSRQGGGTEAFF
TGCGCCAGCAGTAGACAGGGGGGTGGCACTGAAGCTTTCTTT
>TRBD1|13|TRBJ1-4|TRBV19|NA
CASSGQGEEKLFF
TGTGCCAGTAGTGGACAGGGGGAGGAAAAACTGTTTTTT
>NA|14|TRBJ1-5|TRBV5-1|NA
CASSLQGTGQPQHF
TGCGCCAGCAGCCTCCAGGGGACCGGTCAGCCCCAGCATTTT
>NA|12|TRBJ1-1|TRBV2|NA
CASRHRNTEAFF
TGTGCCAGCAGGCACAGGAACACTGAAGCTTTCTTT
>TRBD2|14|TRBJ2-3|TRBV6-5|NA
CASNLAGGQDTQYF
TGTGCCAGCAACCTAGCGGGGGGGCAAGATACGCAGTATTTT